A single sample is the source of the 7 T cell receptor beta chains below, sequenced in a study of cytotoxic CD8 clonotypes in ibrutinib-treated CLL. Assay: immunoSEQ multiplex PCR; the TCRdb copy retains only in-frame clones and omits some. The table records 9,500 to 12,000 clones, about four fifths of them present only once. The sample consisted of PBMCs, taken at disease progression, from a patient treated with ibrutinib. Source of these receptors: a human donor with chronic lymphocytic leukemia.

The chain combines TRBV27 with TRBJ1-4; no clear D. The CDR3 is 13 amino acids. Germline loops: CDR1 MNHEY, CDR2 SMNVEV (reference sequence). V dropped 3 bases and J dropped 10 bases, with 12 bases sitting between them. CDR3 protein: CASSFGVLGKLFF. The CDR3 DNA reads as TGTGCCAGCAGTTTCGGAGTCTTGGGAAAACTGTTTTTT. The whole variable domain, remainder taken from reference TRBV27 and TRBJ1-4, is EAQVTQNPRYLITVTGKKLTVTCSQNMNHEYMSWYRQDPGLGLRQIYYSMNVEVTDKGDVPEGYKVSRKEKRNFPLILESPSPNQTSLYFCASSFGVLGKLFFGSGTQLSVL.

The chain has TRBV7-2 and TRBJ2-7, with D possibly matching TRBD2 (6 bases). The length of the CDR3 is 14 residues. Trimming pared 5 bases from V and 7 bases from J, leaving 18 bases between. Germline V gene data show CDR1 as SGHTA and CDR2 as FQGNSA. This chain's CDR3 is CASSLDTAAGEQYF. CDR3 nucleotides: TGTGCCAGCAGCCTGGACACGGCCGCGGGGGAGCAGTACTTC.

In its sample, this clone was seen once. V gene TRBV7-8 combines with J gene TRBJ2-5; weak D call: TRBD2 (5 bases). This CDR3 has 15 residues. V was cut by 5 bases and J by 2 bases, with 15 bases left in between. The germline CDR1 and CDR2 sequences are SGHVS and FQNEAQ. In DNA, the CDR3 is TGTGCCAGCAGCACACTAGGAAACCCGCAAGAGACCCAGTACTTC. Its protein product is CASSTLGNPQETQYF.

The V and J genes are TRBV10-2 and TRBJ1-2, with D perhaps matching TRBD1 (5 bases). V was clipped by 0 bases and J by 8 bases, with 13 bases between them. Germline values: CDR1 WSHSY, CDR2 SAAADI. The CDR3 spans 14 residues. For the CDR3, the DNA is TGCGCCAGCAGTGAGTCGGGGACGTGGATGGGCTACACCTTC. Translating gives CASSESGTWMGYTF.

The chain joins TRBV19 to TRBJ2-7; no reliable D call. Per the germline V gene, CDR1 is LNHDA and CDR2 is SQIVND (reference sequence). Deletions cut 1 base from V and 3 bases from J, with 7 bases between. This CDR3 has 13 residues. In DNA, the CDR3 is TGTGCCAGTAGTATAGGGGAAGGCTACGAGCAGTACTTC. Its translation: CASSIGEGYEQYF.

The chain employs TRBV4-1 and TRBJ2-1; no firm D call. The V gene's germline CDR1 is MGHRA and CDR2 YSYEKL. The ends were cut back, 2 bases at V and 5 bases at J, with 4 bases in the middle. The CDR3 extends over 12 amino acids. The DNA of the CDR3 is TGCGCCAGCAGCCAAACGCACAATGAGCAGTTCTTC. This gives the protein CASSQTHNEQFF.

The chain uses TRBV5-1 and TRBJ1-1; 8 bases are shared with TRBD1. CDR1 and CDR2 from the germline V gene are SGHRS and YFSETQ. This CDR3 comprises 16 residues. V was clipped by 4 bases and J by 0 bases; unmatched bases: 8. The CDR3 sequence is CASSPGQGLMNTEAFF. The CDR3 DNA sequence: TGCGCCAGCAGCCCCGGACAGGGACTTATGAACACTGAAGCTTTCTTT.